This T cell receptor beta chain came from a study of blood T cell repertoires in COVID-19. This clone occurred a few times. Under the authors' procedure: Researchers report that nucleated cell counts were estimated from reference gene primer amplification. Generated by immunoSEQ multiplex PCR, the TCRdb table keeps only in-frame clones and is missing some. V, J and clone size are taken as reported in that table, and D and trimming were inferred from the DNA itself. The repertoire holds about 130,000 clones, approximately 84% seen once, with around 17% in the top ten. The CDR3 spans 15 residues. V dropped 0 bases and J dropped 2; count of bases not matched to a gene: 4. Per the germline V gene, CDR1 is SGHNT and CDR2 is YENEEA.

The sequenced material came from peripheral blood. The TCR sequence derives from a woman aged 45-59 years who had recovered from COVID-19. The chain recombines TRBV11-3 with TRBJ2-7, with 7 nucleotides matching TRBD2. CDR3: CASSLDPSGAYEQYF. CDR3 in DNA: TGTGCCAGCAGCTTAGATCCAAGCGGGGCCTACGAGCAGTACTTC.